Each of the 25 T cell receptor beta chains below was sequenced from the same sample in a study of spatial heterogeneity in lung cancer. TCRdb used MiXCR to reprocess the 5' RACE reads, holding one entry per CDR3 protein. The sample gives around 7,900 distinct CDR3 sequences, 14% of which show up once; approximately 8.8% is in the top ten. Time point reported: sample taken at primary tumor resection. These TCRs' antigens remain unknown. Study-wide findings and caveats: Tumor mutation count correlated with how many alpha and beta TCRs expanded intratumorally.

Sample: lung tumor tissue, taken at surgery. The receptors stem from a female donor with early-stage non-small cell lung cancer.

This clonotype ranks as medium-sized. The rearrangement uses TRBV15 and TRBJ1-5; perhaps TRBD1 as D (6 bases). The CDR3 is 15 amino acids. Germline CDR1 is LNHNV and CDR2 is YYDKDF (reference sequence). V dropped 0 bases and J dropped 9 bases, with 15 bases sitting between them. The CDR3 DNA is TGTGCCACCAGCAGAGATCGGGGGCCGCTCCGGCCCCAGCATTTT. Protein product: CATSRDRGPLRPQHF.

This clonotype was seen repeatedly, ten times or more. This sequence joins TRBV5-7 and TRBJ1-5, with 7 bases fitting TRBD1. TRBV5-7 is an ORF; its function is uncertain. The CDR3 is 14 residues long. V gave up 4 bases and J gave up 3 bases; unmatched junction bases: 4. The DNA for the CDR3 is TGTGCCAGCAGCGCCGACAGGGCCAATCAGCCCCAGCATTTT. Encoded protein: CASSADRANQPQHF.

Many counts were recorded for this clonotype. The chain carries TRBV7-2 and TRBJ2-7; 10 positions agree with TRBD2. Germline V lookup: CDR1 SGHTA, CDR2 FQGNSA. CDR3 length equals 15 residues. V shed 4 bases and J 6 bases; nucleotides not matched to a gene: 9. CDR3 residues: CASSSIAGGPREQYF. CDR3 bases: TGTGCCAGCAGCTCGATAGCGGGGGGACCACGCGAGCAGTACTTC.

This clonotype qualifies as medium-sized. This sequence joins TRBV6-5 and TRBJ2-7; 10 nucleotides agree with TRBD2. There are 15 residues in the CDR3. Germline V gene lookup returns CDR1 MNHEY and CDR2 SVGAGI. The ends lost 0 bases at V and 6 bases at J; junction bases unmatched: 5. The CDR3 reads CASSYSVAGGFEQYF. The CDR3, as DNA: TGTGCCAGCAGTTACTCGGTAGCGGGGGGTTTCGAGCAGTACTTC.

The sample holds many counts of this clonotype. The rearrangement uses TRBV18 and TRBJ2-1; 8 nucleotides line up with TRBD2. With 2 bases clipped from V and 10 bases from J, the junction kept 1 base outside the gene matches. CDR1 KGHSH and CDR2 LQKENI come from the germline V gene. This CDR3 has 12 residues. The CDR3 spells CASSPIAGEQFF. CDR3 DNA sequence: TGTGCCAGCTCACCAATAGCGGGGGAGCAGTTCTTC.

This clonotype is categorized as medium-sized. Here the CDR3 reads CASSLWLGPQETQYF. The CDR3 DNA is TGCGCCAGCAGCTTGTGGTTAGGGCCCCAAGAGACCCAGTACTTC. The chain uses TRBV5-1 and TRBJ2-5; D not certain. Trimming took 1 base from V and 1 from J, leaving 11 bases between them. CDR1 is SGHRS and CDR2 is YFSETQ in the germline V gene. The CDR3 is made up of 15 amino acids. The full variable domain, its missing parts supplied by reference TRBV5-1 and TRBJ2-5, is KAGVTQTPRYLIKTRGQQVTLSCSPISGHRSVSWYQQTPGQGLQFLFEYFSETQRNKGNFPGRFSGRQFSNSRSEMNVSTLELGDSALYLCASSLWLGPQETQYFGPGTRLLVL.

By sample fraction, this clonotype is medium-sized. The V call is TRBV20-1, the J call TRBJ2-3, with D unclear. Trimming removed 5 bases from V and 4 bases from J, with 10 bases in between. This CDR3 is 12 amino acids long. Per germline, CDR1 DFQATT and CDR2 SNEGSKA (reference sequence). For the CDR3, the DNA is TGCAGTGCTTCACCGGGCCCAGATACGCAGTATTTT. It translates to CSASPGPDTQYF.

This chain joins TRBV6-5 and TRBJ2-5, with TRBD2 matching over 14 bases. This CDR3 region has 16 residues. Trimming cost V 8 bases and J 4 bases; bases outside gene matches: 9. Per germline, CDR1 MNHEY and CDR2 SVGAGI. The CDR3 sequence is CASGTTGLAGAETQYF. The DNA for the CDR3 is TGTGCCAGCGGGACAACGGGACTAGCGGGGGCAGAGACCCAGTACTTC.

By sample fraction, this clonotype is medium-sized. The CDR3 is CASSVGLDVSYEQYF. In DNA form, the CDR3 reads TGTGCCAGCAGCGTAGGTTTAGACGTATCCTACGAGCAGTACTTC. The rearrangement uses TRBV9 and TRBJ2-7; no firm D call. V was clipped by 0 bases and J by 1 base, with 11 bases between them. Germline CDR1 SGDLS, CDR2 YYNGEE. This CDR3 has 15 residues.

This clonotype showed up many times. The rearrangement joins TRBV12-3 or TRBV12-4 to TRBJ2-7; weak D call: TRBD1 (6 bases). Trimming left V 6 bases short and J 1 base short, with 13 bases between. This CDR3 comprises 14 residues. CDR3 sequence (DNA): TGTGCCAGCAGCCTGGGGGCGCGGTCCTACGAGCAGTACTTC. It codes for CASSLGARSYEQYF.

This chain uses TRBV29-1 with TRBJ2-7; D is uncertain. CDR3 size: 11 residues. Trimming removed 4 bases from V and 2 bases from J, with 6 bases in between. Germline loops: CDR1 SQVTM, CDR2 ANQGSEA. The CDR3 DNA reads TGCAGCGTTGGGTACACCTACGAGCAGTACTTC. Translated, it gives CSVGYTYEQYF.

This clonotype is deemed medium-sized (0.01 to 0.1%). The chain combines TRBV28 with TRBJ1-5; the D gene is possibly TRBD1 (5 bases). With 2 bases removed from V and 7 bases from J, the gap between germline ends came to 12 bases. This CDR3 has 14 amino acids. Germline V lookup: CDR1 MDHEN, CDR2 SYDVKM. The CDR3 nucleotides read TGTGCCAGCAGTTTAGGGTTCAGGGACCAGCCCCAGCATTTT. Its protein is CASSLGFRDQPQHF. The full variable domain, completed using reference TRBV28 and TRBJ1-5, is DVKVTQSSRYLVKRTGEKVFLECVQDMDHENMFWYRQDPGLGLRLIYFSYDVKMKEKGDIPEGYSVSREKKERFSLILESASTNQTSMYLCASSLGFRDQPQHFGDGTRLSIL.

This clonotype is medium-sized (0.01 to 0.1%). The chain recombines TRBV6-1 with TRBJ2-7; 9 bases map to TRBD1. The CDR3 consists of 14 residues. Per germline, CDR1 MNHNS and CDR2 SASEGT. J was trimmed by 7 bases and V by 10 bases; bases with no gene match: 14. The DNA of the CDR3 is TGTGCCACCCGAGAGACAGGGGGAACAGGGGAGCAGTACTTC. It yields the protein CATRETGGTGEQYF.

This clonotype has at least ten counts. The genes are TRBV28 and TRBJ2-7, with D perhaps TRBD1 (5 bases). Trimming left V 8 bases short and J 4 bases short, with 18 bases between. The CDR3 covers 14 residues. The germline gives CDR1 MDHEN, CDR2 SYDVKM. CDR3: CASSWAGILYEQYF. CDR3 nucleotide sequence: TGTGCCAGCTCATGGGCAGGGATATTATACGAGCAGTACTTC.

V usage is TRBV5-1 and J usage is TRBJ2-7, with D possibly TRBD1 on 6 matching bases. Looked up from germline, CDR1 is SGHRS and CDR2 is YFSETQ. V was clipped by 4 bases and J by 7 bases, with 15 bases between them. The CDR3 covers 13 residues. The CDR3 region has the DNA TGCGCCAGCAGCCAGGGGTCGTCTACTGAGCAGTACTTC. Its translation is CASSQGSSTEQYF.

The V gene is TRBV3-1, the J gene TRBJ2-1; D gene ambiguous. The germline gives CDR1 LGHDT, CDR2 YNNKEL (reference sequence). There are 13 residues in the CDR3. Trimming took off 7 bases at V and 5 bases at J, with 12 bases between the two ends. Written as DNA, the CDR3 is TGTGCCAGCACTCGCCAAAAGGACAATGAGCAGTTCTTC. Encoded protein: CASTRQKDNEQFF.

This clonotype is labeled as medium-sized. This sequence joins TRBV18 and TRBJ1-5; 10 bases agree with TRBD1. Germline CDR1 KGHSH, CDR2 LQKENI. V trimming: 3 bases; J trimming: 6 bases; junction bases outside the gene matches: 5. The length of the CDR3 is 15 residues. The CDR3 DNA sequence: TGTGCCAGCTCACCCACGGACAGGGGGAGTCAGCCCCAGCATTTT. Amino acids: CASSPTDRGSQPQHF.

In its sample, this clonotype is medium-sized. This chain links TRBV4-3 with TRBJ1-6; D is unclear. Germline CDR1 and CDR2: LGHNA and YSLEER. This CDR3 contains 13 residues. Trimming removed 4 bases at V and 5 bases at J, with 6 bases between. CDR3 residues: CASSRGNNSPLHF. The CDR3 DNA sequence: TGCGCCAGCAGCCGCGGGAATAATTCACCCCTCCACTTT.

The rearrangement uses TRBV7-9 and TRBJ1-1; the D gene is possibly TRBD1 (6 bases). The CDR3 has 12 amino acids. Per germline, CDR1 SEHNR and CDR2 FQNEAQ (reference sequence). V lost 6 bases, J lost 7 bases, and 12 bases lay in between. The CDR3 spells CASRSTGLEAFF. CDR3 bases: TGTGCCAGCAGATCTACAGGGCTTGAAGCTTTCTTT.

The table lists this clonotype with many counts. The genes are TRBV6-2 or TRBV6-3 and TRBJ1-2; D not certain. CDR3 length equals 13 residues. Per germline, CDR1 MNHEY and CDR2 SVGEGT. The germline V and J ends were trimmed by 6 bases and 3 bases, with 11 bases remaining between them. Here the CDR3 DNA reads TGTGCCAGCAGACAGCCGACCGACTATGGCTACACCTTC. Translation gives CASRQPTDYGYTF.

This clonotype is labeled as large (0.1 to 1%). The chain recombines TRBV7-8 with TRBJ2-7; D may be TRBD1 or TRBD2 (5 bases each). The CDR3 is 16 amino acids. The V end lost 7 bases, the J end lost 0 bases, and 19 bases lay between the germline ends. Germline V lookup: CDR1 SGHVS, CDR2 FQNEAQ. The CDR3 is CASTWSGQGVSYEQYF. The CDR3 DNA is TGTGCCAGCACATGGTCGGGGCAGGGTGTCTCCTACGAGCAGTACTTC.

This clonotype is labeled medium-sized. The CDR3 nucleotides read TGTGCCAGCAGGGTCACAGTCTATGGCTACACCTTC. Amino acids: CASRVTVYGYTF. This chain links TRBV2 with TRBJ1-2; no firm D call. V was cut by 6 bases and J by 4 bases, with 9 bases left in between. Germline CDR1 and CDR2: SNHLY and FYNNEI. This CDR3 has 12 residues.

The chain couples TRBV18 to TRBJ2-4, with D maybe TRBD1 (5 bases). This CDR3 spans 18 amino acids. Trimming took off 6 bases at V and 0 bases at J, with 21 bases between the two ends. Germline V gene sequence: CDR1 KGHSH, CDR2 LQKENI. The CDR3 region has the DNA TGTGCCAGCTCCGCTGACAGAGCCCTACTTAAAGCCAAAAACATTCAGTACTTC. This encodes CASSADRALLKAKNIQYF.

This clonotype was counted at least ten times. This CDR3 reads CASSLIAQGRFGDIQYF. In DNA, the CDR3 is TGTGCCAGCAGCTTGATCGCACAGGGAAGGTTTGGGGACATTCAGTACTTC. This chain uses TRBV5-4 with TRBJ2-4, with D possibly TRBD1 on 6 matching bases. The V and J ends lost 1 base and 8 bases respectively, with 22 bases between them. CDR1 SGHNT and CDR2 YYREEE come from the germline V gene (reference sequence). The CDR3 has 17 residues.

This clonotype occurred many times. The chain is built from TRBV7-9 and TRBJ1-4, with D tentatively TRBD1 (5 bases). The V end was cut by 6 bases, the J end by 3 bases, with 11 bases between. Germline loops: CDR1 SEHNR, CDR2 FQNEAQ (reference sequence). The length of the CDR3 is 14 residues. The DNA of the CDR3 is TGTGCCAGCAGTTTTGGGGGGGCTAATGAAAAACTGTTTTTT. Protein product: CASSFGGANEKLFF.